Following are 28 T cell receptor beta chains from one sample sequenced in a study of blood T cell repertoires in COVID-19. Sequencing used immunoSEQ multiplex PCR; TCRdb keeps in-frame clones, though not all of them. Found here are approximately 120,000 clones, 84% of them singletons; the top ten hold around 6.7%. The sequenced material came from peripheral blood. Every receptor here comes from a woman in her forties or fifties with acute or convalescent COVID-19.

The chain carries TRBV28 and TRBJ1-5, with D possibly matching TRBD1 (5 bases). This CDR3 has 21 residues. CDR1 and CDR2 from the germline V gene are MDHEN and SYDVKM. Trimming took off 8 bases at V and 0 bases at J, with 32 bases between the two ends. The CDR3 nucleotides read TGTGCCAGCCTGGAGGGGTCTCGGGGGTGGGGTGGAGACGTTAGCAATCAGCCCCAGCATTTT. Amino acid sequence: CASLEGSRGWGGDVSNQPQHF.

The CDR3, as DNA: TGCGCCAGCAGTCCTGGACAGGAGTACTATGGCTACACCTTC. This encodes CASSPGQEYYGYTF. The chain recombines TRBV5-1 with TRBJ1-2; TRBD1 matches at 7 bases. Germline lookup yields CDR1 SGHRS and CDR2 YFSETQ. V gave up 5 bases and J gave up 3 bases; unmatched junction bases: 7. The CDR3 runs 14 residues.

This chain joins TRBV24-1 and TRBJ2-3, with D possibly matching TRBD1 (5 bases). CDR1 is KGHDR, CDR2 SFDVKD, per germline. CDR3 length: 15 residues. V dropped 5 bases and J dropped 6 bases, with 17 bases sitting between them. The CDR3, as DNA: TGTGCCACCAGTGGGGCAAGGGGTCCTGGTGATACGCAGTATTTT. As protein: CATSGARGPGDTQYF.

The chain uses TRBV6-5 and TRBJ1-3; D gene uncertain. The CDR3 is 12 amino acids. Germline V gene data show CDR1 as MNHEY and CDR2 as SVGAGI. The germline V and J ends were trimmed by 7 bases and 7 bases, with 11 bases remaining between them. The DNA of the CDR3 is TGTGCCAGCAACGGACGAGGGAACACCATATATTTT. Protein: CASNGRGNTIYF.

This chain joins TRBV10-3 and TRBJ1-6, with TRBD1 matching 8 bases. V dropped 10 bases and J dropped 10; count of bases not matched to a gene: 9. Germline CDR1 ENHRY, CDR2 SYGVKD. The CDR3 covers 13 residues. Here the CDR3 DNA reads TGTGCCACCCTCGGGACAGGCCCCTCACCCCTCCACTTT. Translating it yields CATLGTGPSPLHF.

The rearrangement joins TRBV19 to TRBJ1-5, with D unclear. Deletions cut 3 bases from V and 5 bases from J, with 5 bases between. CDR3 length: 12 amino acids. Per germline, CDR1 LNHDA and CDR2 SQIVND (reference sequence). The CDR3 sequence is CASSIPYQPQHF. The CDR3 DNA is TGTGCCAGTAGTATCCCGTATCAGCCCCAGCATTTT.

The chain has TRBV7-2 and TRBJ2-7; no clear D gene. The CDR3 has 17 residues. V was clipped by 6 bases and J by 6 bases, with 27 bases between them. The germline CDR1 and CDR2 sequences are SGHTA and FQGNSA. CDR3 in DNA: TGTGCCAGCAGTCGACCCTCATGGTCCCCCGGGTCGGGCGAGCAGTACTTC. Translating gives CASSRPSWSPGSGEQYF. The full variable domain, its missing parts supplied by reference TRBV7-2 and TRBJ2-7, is GAGVSQSPSNKVTEKGKDVELRCDPISGHTALYWYRQSLGQGLEFLIYFQGNSAPDKSGLPSDRFSAERTGGSVSTLTIQRTQQEDSAVYLCASSRPSWSPGSGEQYFGPGTRLTVT.

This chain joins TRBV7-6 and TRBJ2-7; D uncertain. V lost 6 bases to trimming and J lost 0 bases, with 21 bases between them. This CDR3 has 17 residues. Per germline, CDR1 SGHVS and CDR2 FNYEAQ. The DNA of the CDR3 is TGTGCCAGCAGTCCCATCCCAGGCTCTGAGAGCTCCTACGAGCAGTACTTC. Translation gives CASSPIPGSESSYEQYF.

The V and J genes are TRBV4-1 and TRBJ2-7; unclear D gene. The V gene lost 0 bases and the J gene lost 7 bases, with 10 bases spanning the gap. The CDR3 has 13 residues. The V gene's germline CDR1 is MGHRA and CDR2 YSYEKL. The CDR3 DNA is TGCGCCAGCAGCCAAGAAGAGGAGAGGGAGCAGTACTTC. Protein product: CASSQEEEREQYF.

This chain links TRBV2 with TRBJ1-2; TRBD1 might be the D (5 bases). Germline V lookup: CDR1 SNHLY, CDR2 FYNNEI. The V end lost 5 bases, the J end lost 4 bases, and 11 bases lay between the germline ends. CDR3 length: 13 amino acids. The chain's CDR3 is CASSPQAIYGYTF. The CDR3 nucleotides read TGTGCCAGCAGTCCACAGGCAATCTATGGCTACACCTTC.

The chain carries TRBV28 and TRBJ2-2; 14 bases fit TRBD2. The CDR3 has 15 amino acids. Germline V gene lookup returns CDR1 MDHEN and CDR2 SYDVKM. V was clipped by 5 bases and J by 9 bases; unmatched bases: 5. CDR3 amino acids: CASSLTSGGARELFF. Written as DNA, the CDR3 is TGTGCCAGCAGTCTGACTAGCGGGGGGGCCCGGGAGCTGTTTTTT. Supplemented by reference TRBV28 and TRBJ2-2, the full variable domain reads DVKVTQSSRYLVKRTGEKVFLECVQDMDHENMFWYRQDPGLGLRLIYFSYDVKMKEKGDIPEGYSVSREKKERFSLILESASTNQTSMYLCASSLTSGGARELFFGEGSRLTVL.

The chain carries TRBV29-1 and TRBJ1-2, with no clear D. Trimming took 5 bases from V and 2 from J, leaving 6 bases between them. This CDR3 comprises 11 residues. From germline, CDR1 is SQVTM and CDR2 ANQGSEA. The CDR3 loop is CSVSPNYGYTF. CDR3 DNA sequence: TGCAGCGTTTCCCCAAACTATGGCTACACCTTC.

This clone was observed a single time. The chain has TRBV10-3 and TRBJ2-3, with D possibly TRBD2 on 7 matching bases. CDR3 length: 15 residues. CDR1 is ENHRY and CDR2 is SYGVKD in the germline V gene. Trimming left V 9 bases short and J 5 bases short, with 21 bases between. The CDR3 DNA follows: TGTGCCATAGGGGGGGCGGGGCAGGCACGAGATACGCAGTATTTT. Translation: CAIGGAGQARDTQYF.

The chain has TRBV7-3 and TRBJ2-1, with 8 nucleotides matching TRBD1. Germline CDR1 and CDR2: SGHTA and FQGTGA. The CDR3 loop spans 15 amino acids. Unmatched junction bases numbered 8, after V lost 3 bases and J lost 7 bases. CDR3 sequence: CASSLQGAQWNEQFF. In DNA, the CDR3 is TGTGCCAGCAGCTTGCAGGGGGCTCAGTGGAATGAGCAGTTCTTC.

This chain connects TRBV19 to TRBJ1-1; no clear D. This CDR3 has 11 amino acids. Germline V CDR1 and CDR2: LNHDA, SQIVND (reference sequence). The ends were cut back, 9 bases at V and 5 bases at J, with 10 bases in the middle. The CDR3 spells CASGRGTEAFF. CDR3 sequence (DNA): TGTGCCAGCGGACGAGGGACTGAAGCTTTCTTT. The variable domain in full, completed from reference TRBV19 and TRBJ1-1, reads DGGITQSPKYLFRKEGQNVTLSCEQNLNHDAMYWYRQDPGQGLRLIYYSQIVNDFQKGDIAEGYSVSREKKESFPLTVTSAQKNPTAFYLCASGRGTEAFFGQGTRLTVV.

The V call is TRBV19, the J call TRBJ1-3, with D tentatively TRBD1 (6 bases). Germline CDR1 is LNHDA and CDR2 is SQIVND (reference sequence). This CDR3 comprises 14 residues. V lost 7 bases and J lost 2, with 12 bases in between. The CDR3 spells CASIGDITGNTIYF. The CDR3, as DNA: TGTGCCAGTATTGGGGACATCACTGGAAACACCATATATTTT. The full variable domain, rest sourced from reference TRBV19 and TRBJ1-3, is DGGITQSPKYLFRKEGQNVTLSCEQNLNHDAMYWYRQDPGQGLRLIYYSQIVNDFQKGDIAEGYSVSREKKESFPLTVTSAQKNPTAFYLCASIGDITGNTIYFGEGSWLTVV.

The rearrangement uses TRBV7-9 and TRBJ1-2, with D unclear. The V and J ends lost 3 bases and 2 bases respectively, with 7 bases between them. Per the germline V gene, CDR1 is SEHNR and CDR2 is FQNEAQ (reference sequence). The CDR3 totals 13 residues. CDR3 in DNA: TGTGCCAGCAGCTTCGGTGTCAACTATGGCTACACCTTC. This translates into CASSFGVNYGYTF.

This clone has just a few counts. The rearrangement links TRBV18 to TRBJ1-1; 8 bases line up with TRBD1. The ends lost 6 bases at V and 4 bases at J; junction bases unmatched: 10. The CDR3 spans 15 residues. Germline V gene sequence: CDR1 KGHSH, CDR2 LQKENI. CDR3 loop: CASSPVGQGGTEAFF. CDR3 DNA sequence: TGTGCCAGCTCCCCAGTTGGACAGGGAGGCACTGAAGCTTTCTTT. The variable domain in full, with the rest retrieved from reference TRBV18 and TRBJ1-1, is NAGVMQNPRHLVRRRGQEARLRCSPMKGHSHVYWYRQLPEEGLKFMVYLQKENIIDESGMPKERFSAEFPKEGPSILRIQQVVRGDSAAYFCASSPVGQGGTEAFFGQGTRLTVV.

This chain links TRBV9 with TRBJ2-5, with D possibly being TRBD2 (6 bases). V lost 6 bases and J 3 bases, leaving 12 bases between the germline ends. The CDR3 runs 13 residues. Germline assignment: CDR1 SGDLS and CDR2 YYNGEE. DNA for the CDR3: TGTGCCAGCAATCTCGGGGGTAAAGAGACCCAGTACTTC. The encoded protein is CASNLGGKETQYF.

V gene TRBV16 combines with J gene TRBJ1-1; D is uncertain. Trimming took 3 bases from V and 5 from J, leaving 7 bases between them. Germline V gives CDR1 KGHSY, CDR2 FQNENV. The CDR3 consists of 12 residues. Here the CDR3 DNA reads TGTGCCAGCAGCCAGTCAGAAACTGAAGCTTTCTTT. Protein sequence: CASSQSETEAFF.

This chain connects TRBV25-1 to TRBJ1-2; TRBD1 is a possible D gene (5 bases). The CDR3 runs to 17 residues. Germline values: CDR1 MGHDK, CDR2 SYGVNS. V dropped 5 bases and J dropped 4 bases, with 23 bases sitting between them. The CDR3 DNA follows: TGTGCCAGCAGTCCCGGCCCCGACAGTCGACGTCTCTATGGCTACACCTTC. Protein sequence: CASSPGPDSRRLYGYTF.

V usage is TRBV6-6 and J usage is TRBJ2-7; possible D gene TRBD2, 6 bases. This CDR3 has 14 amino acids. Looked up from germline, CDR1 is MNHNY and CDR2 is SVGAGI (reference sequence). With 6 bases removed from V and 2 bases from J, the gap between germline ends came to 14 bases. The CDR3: CASSSAAGTYEQYF. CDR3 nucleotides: TGTGCCAGCAGCTCAGCTGCGGGGACCTACGAGCAGTACTTC.

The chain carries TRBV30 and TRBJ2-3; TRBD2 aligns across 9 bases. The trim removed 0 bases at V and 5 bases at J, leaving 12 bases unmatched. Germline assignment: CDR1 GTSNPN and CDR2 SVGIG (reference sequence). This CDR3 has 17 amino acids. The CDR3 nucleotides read TGTGCCTGGAGTGTAACGGCGGGGGGGGCCAAGGTAGATACGCAGTATTTT. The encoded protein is CAWSVTAGGAKVDTQYF.

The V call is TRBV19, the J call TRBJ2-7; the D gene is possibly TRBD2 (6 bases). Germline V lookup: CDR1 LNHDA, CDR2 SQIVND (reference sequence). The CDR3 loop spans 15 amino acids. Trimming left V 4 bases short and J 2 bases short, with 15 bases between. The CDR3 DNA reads TGTGCCAGTAGTACCCGCGGGGCAGCCACCTACGAGCAGTACTTC. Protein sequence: CASSTRGAATYEQYF.

Written as DNA, the CDR3 is TGTGCCAGCAGCGTGGGAGGCGCGAGGTACAATGAGCAGTTCTTC. It codes for CASSVGGARYNEQFF. The genes are TRBV27 and TRBJ2-1, with D maybe TRBD2 (6 bases). CDR1 is MNHEY, CDR2 SMNVEV, per germline (reference sequence). This CDR3 contains 15 residues. V dropped 6 bases and J dropped 4 bases, with 16 bases sitting between them.

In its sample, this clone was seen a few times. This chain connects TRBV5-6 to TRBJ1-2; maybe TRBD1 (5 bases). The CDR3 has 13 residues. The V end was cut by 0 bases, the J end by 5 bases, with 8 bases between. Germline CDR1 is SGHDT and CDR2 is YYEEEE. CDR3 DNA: TGTGCCAGCAGCTTGGGGGGCATTTATGGCTACACCTTC. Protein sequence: CASSLGGIYGYTF.

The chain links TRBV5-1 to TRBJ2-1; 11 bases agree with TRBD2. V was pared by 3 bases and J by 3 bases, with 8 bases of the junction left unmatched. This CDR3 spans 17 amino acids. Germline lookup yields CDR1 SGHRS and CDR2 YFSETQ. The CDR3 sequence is CASSSFSGGAGYNEQFF. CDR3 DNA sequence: TGCGCCAGCAGCTCCTTTAGCGGGGGGGCAGGCTACAATGAGCAGTTCTTC.

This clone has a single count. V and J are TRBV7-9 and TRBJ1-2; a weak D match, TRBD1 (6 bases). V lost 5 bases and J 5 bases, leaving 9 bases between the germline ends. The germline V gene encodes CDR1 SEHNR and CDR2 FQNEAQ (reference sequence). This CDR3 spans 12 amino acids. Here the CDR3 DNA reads TGTGCCAGCAGCGCGGACAGATATGGCTACACCTTC. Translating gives CASSADRYGYTF.